This passage covers 17 T cell receptor beta chains from one sample sequenced in a study of T cell clonality in common variable immunodeficiency. Profiled with immunoSEQ multiplex PCR; TCRdb holds only in-frame clones, not every one. Singletons are absent from the sample, which has fewer than 75,000 clones. Sequences were obtained from peripheral blood mononuclear cells. The source of these receptors is a person aged 18 to 75 in good health.

This clone was recorded at least ten times. From the germline J gene comes the end of the CDR3, since the read stops 3 residues before it. This chain uses TRBV20-1 with TRBJ1-1, with D possibly being TRBD1 (6 bases). Germline assignment: CDR1 DFQATT and CDR2 SNEGSKA (reference sequence). The CDR3 totals 13 residues. Incomplete CDR3 DNA: TGCAGTGTACCAGGGCGGTGGCAAGGGGGA. Its translation is CSVPGRWQGG. The whole CDR3 sequence is CSVPGRWQGGAFF.

This clone was seen ten or more times. The observed sequence ends 3 residues before the CDR3 terminus, with the missing tail filled in from the germline J gene. J is TRBJ1-1 and V is TRBV5-1; no reliable D call. The germline gives CDR1 SGHRS, CDR2 YFSETQ. V shed 7 bases and J shed 1 base, with 14 bases lying between them. The CDR3 is 14 amino acids. CDR3 amino acids: CASRLYAGNTEAFF. The covered CDR3 bases are TGCGCCAGCCGACTCTATGCCGGGAACACTGAA.

This clone was picked up many times. The read finishes 3 residues shy of the CDR3 end, and the germline J gene is used to complete it. The chain uses TRBV12-3 or TRBV12-4 and TRBJ1-2; tentatively, D is TRBD1 (5 bases). V was shortened by 2 bases and J by 4 bases, with 8 bases between the two germline ends. The CDR3 contains 13 residues. The CDR3 spells CASSLQGIYGYTF. Partial CDR3 DNA: TGTGCCAGCAGTTTACAGGGAATCTATGGC.

This clone was detected ten times or more. The read finishes 3 residues shy of the CDR3 end, and the germline J gene is used to complete it. Other DNA sequences within the sample encode an identical CDR3. The chain is built from TRBV5-1 and TRBJ2-6; 8 bases fit TRBD1. J was trimmed by 4 bases and V by 5 bases; bases with no gene match: 5. The CDR3 consists of 15 residues. Germline loops: CDR1 SGHRS, CDR2 YFSETQ. The DNA read from the CDR3 is TGCGCCAGCAGTCAGGGGGCGCCCGGGGCCAACGTC. Its translation: CASSQGAPGANV. The whole CDR3 sequence reads CASSQGAPGANVLTF.

The table lists this clone with many counts. Coverage ceases 3 residues before the CDR3 finishes, and the germline J gene fills in the end. This chain connects TRBV6-2 or TRBV6-3 to TRBJ1-5, with 7 bases lining up with TRBD1. Germline CDR1 MNHEY, CDR2 SVGEGT. The CDR3 extends over 16 amino acids. The J segment lost 2 bases and the V segment lost 4 bases, leaving 8 bases of the junction unmatched. The CDR3 region is CASSSSLRGGNQPQHF. The DNA read from the CDR3 is TGTGCCAGCAGTTCTAGCCTCAGGGGGGGCAATCAGCCC.

There are many counts of this clone. The CDR3 is cut off 3 residues early in the read; its end comes from the germline J gene. The rearrangement joins TRBV3-1 (or the pseudogene TRBV3-2) to TRBJ2-3; 8 bases are a match to TRBD2. CDR1 LGHDT and CDR2 YNNKEL come from the germline V gene (reference sequence). J was trimmed by 0 bases and V by 6 bases; bases with no gene match: 5. The CDR3 loop spans 15 amino acids. Incomplete CDR3 DNA: TGTGCCAGCAGTACCACTAGCGGAAGCACAGATACG. Encoded protein: CASSTTSGSTDT. The full CDR3 protein is CASSTTSGSTDTQYF.

In this sample, this clone turned up many times. The CDR3 end falls 3 residues outside the read, so it is completed with the germline J gene. This chain uses TRBV12-3 or TRBV12-4 with TRBJ1-5; a possible D gene is TRBD1 (6 bases). V lost 4 bases to trimming and J lost 6 bases, with 16 bases between them. There are 15 residues in the CDR3. The sequenced CDR3 bases are TGTGCCAGCAGTTGGGGGCAGGGACACGGTCAGCCC. It specifies CASSWGQGHGQP. The whole CDR3 protein reads CASSWGQGHGQPQHF.

This clone showed up many times. The CDR3 extends 3 residues past the end of the read, so its final part is completed from the germline J gene. The J gene is TRBJ2-7, the V gene TRBV20-1, with D unresolved. The length of the CDR3 is 14 residues. Trimming left V 2 bases short and J 3 bases short, with 14 bases between. Germline loops: CDR1 DFQATT, CDR2 SNEGSKA (reference sequence). This chain's CDR3 is CSARRADRNYEQYF. The sequenced part of the CDR3 DNA is TGCAGTGCTAGACGTGCGGATCGAAACTACGAG.

This clone was recorded many times. Coverage ceases 3 residues before the CDR3 finishes, and the germline J gene fills in the end. The V gene is TRBV7-2, the J gene TRBJ2-7; possibly TRBD2 for D (6 bases). Germline CDR1 is SGHTA and CDR2 is FQGNSA. CDR3 size: 15 residues. Trimming removed 3 bases from V and 2 bases from J, with 14 bases in between. The CDR3 spells CASSFLADYTYEQYF. The sequenced part of the CDR3 DNA is TGTGCCAGCAGCTTCTTAGCGGATTATACCTACGAG.

About this clone itself: The observed sequence ends 3 residues before the CDR3 terminus, with the missing tail filled in from the germline J gene. This chain connects TRBV30 to TRBJ1-1; D remains ambiguous. CDR1 and CDR2 from the germline V gene are GTSNPN and SVGIG (reference sequence). CDR3 length: 15 amino acids. V lost 0 bases, J lost 1 base, and 12 bases lay in between. Here the CDR3 reads CAWSVPAQWNTEAFF. Incomplete CDR3 DNA: TGTGCCTGGAGTGTACCGGCACAGTGGAACACTGAA.

This clone appeared many times. Read data end 3 residues before the CDR3 end; the end is taken from the germline J gene. The chain recombines TRBV5-1 with TRBJ2-7; 10 positions agree with TRBD1. Germline lookup yields CDR1 SGHRS and CDR2 YFSETQ. This CDR3 is 15 amino acids long. Trimming took 4 bases from V and 0 from J; bases not matched to a gene: 4. The sequenced CDR3 bases are TGCGCCAGCAGCCTGACAGGGGGCAACTCCTACGAG. This encodes CASSLTGGNSYE. The CDR3 in full is CASSLTGGNSYEQYF. Looking up the rest from reference TRBV5-1 and TRBJ2-7 gives the full variable domain: KAGVTQTPRYLIKTRGQQVTLSCSPISGHRSVSWYQQTPGQGLQFLFEYFSETQRNKGNFPGRFSGRQFSNSRSEMNVSTLELGDSALYLCASSLTGGNSYEQYFGPGTRLTVT.

Many counts were recorded for this clone. The CDR3 goes on 3 residues after the read ends, and that part is filled in from the germline J gene. The chain has TRBV24-1 and TRBJ1-1; TRBD1 agrees at 7 bases. The CDR3 is 16 amino acids. J was trimmed by 5 bases and V by 5 bases; bases with no gene match: 13. Germline CDR1 is KGHDR and CDR2 is SFDVKD. The covered CDR3 bases are TGTGCCACCAGTGCCGAGAGACAGGGTTTACGGACTGAA. Translation gives CATSAERQGLRTE. The entire CDR3 protein is CATSAERQGLRTEAFF.

This clone has a count of ten or more. The read halts 3 residues ahead of the CDR3 end, with the missing end drawn from the germline J gene. The rearrangement links TRBV10-1 to TRBJ2-4; 7 bases map to TRBD1. The CDR3 has 15 amino acids. Trimming at V came to 5 bases and at J to 0 bases, leaving 4 bases not matched to a gene. The germline gives CDR1 WNHNN, CDR2 SYGVQD (reference sequence). The sequenced CDR3 bases are TGCGCCAGCAGTACAGGGGCACAAGCCAAAAACATT. Protein: CASSTGAQAKNI. The whole CDR3 is CASSTGAQAKNIQYF.

The sample holds many counts of this clone. The read comes to an end 3 residues before the CDR3 does, leaving the germline J gene to fill in the end. This chain uses TRBV28 with TRBJ2-1; 7 nucleotides agree with TRBD1. J lost 1 base, V lost 6 bases, and 3 bases had no gene match. The length of the CDR3 is 14 residues. The V gene's germline CDR1 is MDHEN and CDR2 SYDVKM. Partial CDR3 DNA: TGTGCCAGCAGAAAGGGACAGTCCTACAATGAG. Encoded protein: CASRKGQSYNE. In full, the CDR3 is CASRKGQSYNEQFF.

This clone was observed many times. The CDR3 region is CASSLLRSDTQYF. The part of the CDR3 DNA that was read is TGTGCCAGCAGCCTCCTACGTTCAGATACG. The chain carries TRBV4-2 and TRBJ2-3; D uncertain. The read halts 3 residues ahead of the CDR3 end, with the missing end drawn from the germline J gene. The V end lost 4 bases, the J end lost 4 bases, and 9 bases lay between the germline ends. From germline, CDR1 is LGHNA and CDR2 YNFKEQ. The CDR3 loop spans 13 amino acids.

This clone appeared many times. The CDR3 goes on 3 residues after the read ends, and that part is filled in from the germline J gene. The chain joins TRBV29-1 to TRBJ1-1; 10 nucleotides match TRBD1. The CDR3 runs to 13 residues. V shed 4 bases, J shed 5 bases, and the junction held 4 bases outside the gene matches. Germline V lookup: CDR1 SQVTM, CDR2 ANQGSEA. CDR3: CSVVWTGGTEAFF. The part of the CDR3 DNA that was read is TGCAGCGTTGTTTGGACAGGGGGAACTGAA.

This clone was counted at least ten times. Coverage ceases 3 residues before the CDR3 finishes, and the germline J gene fills in the end. J is TRBJ2-7 and V is TRBV18, with 7 bases matching TRBD1. CDR1 and CDR2 (germline): KGHSH, LQKENI. Trimming cost V 4 bases and J 1 base; bases outside gene matches: 1. The CDR3 sequence is 13 residues long. The CDR3 DNA, read in part, is TGTGCCAGCTCACAGGGACAGTCCTACGAG. Protein sequence: CASSQGQSYE. The complete CDR3 sequence is CASSQGQSYEQYF.